Below are 26 T cell receptor beta chains sequenced from a single sample in a study of T cells in women clearing cervical HPV infection. Clones were read by immunoSEQ multiplex PCR, and TCRdb kept only the in-frame ones, dropping some. The sample includes about 33,000 clones. Sequenced material: blood buffy coat. The receptors were gathered from a woman aged 18 to 75 with a cervical HPV16 infection that either progressed to CIN3+ or cleared (not recorded which).

With respect to this clone: The CDR3 end lies 3 residues beyond the end of the read and is filled in from the germline J gene. The chain combines TRBV3-1 (or the pseudogene TRBV3-2) with TRBJ2-3, with unresolved D. The CDR3 contains 13 residues. With 5 bases removed from V and 6 bases from J, the gap between germline ends came to 12 bases. Germline V gives CDR1 LGHDT, CDR2 YNNKEL (reference sequence). Incomplete CDR3 DNA: TGTGCCAGCAGCAATCCGACCGGGGATACG. This gives the protein CASSNPTGDT. The whole CDR3 protein is CASSNPTGDTQYF.

The CDR3 DNA, read in part, is TGTGCCAGCAGTGAAGGCCGGGGGGTACTGCTAGATACG. Translating it yields CASSEGRGVLLDT. The whole CDR3 region reads CASSEGRGVLLDTQYF. This chain joins TRBV2 and TRBJ2-3; 7 bases fit TRBD2. Read data end 3 residues before the CDR3 end; the end is taken from the germline J gene. Trimming cost V 1 base and J 5 bases; bases outside gene matches: 9. The CDR3 length is 16 residues. Germline V lookup: CDR1 SNHLY, CDR2 FYNNEI. Full variable domain (outside the CDR3, taken from reference TRBV2 and TRBJ2-3): EPEVTQTPSHQVTQMGQEVILRCVPISNHLYFYWYRQILGQKVEFLVSFYNNEISEKSEIFDDQFSVERPDGSNFTLKIRSTKLEDSAMYFCASSEGRGVLLDTQYFGPGTRLTVL.

For this clone: The CDR3 extends 3 residues past the end of the read, so its final part is completed from the germline J gene. J is TRBJ1-3 and V is TRBV2, with 7 nucleotides matching TRBD1. The CDR3 consists of 15 residues. V lost 6 bases and J lost 2; bases outside the gene matches: 7. Germline V lookup: CDR1 SNHLY, CDR2 FYNNEI. The CDR3 DNA, read in part, is TGTGCCAGCAGCCTTGACAGGGACCCTGGAAACACC. Protein: CASSLDRDPGNT. The full-length CDR3 reads as CASSLDRDPGNTIYF.

In regard to this clone: An end of the junction differs from the germline gene, which may be a read error. CDR3 bases read: TGCGCCAGCAGCCACTTACCGGGAGGGGAGTACGAG. This gives the protein CASSHLPGGEYE. The full CDR3 reads CASSHLPGGEYEQYF. The chain employs TRBV4-2 and TRBJ2-7, with 8 bases that match TRBD2. With the read ending 3 residues before the CDR3 end, the germline J gene is used to fill in that end. Germline V gene lookup returns CDR1 LGHNA and CDR2 YNFKEQ. This CDR3 spans 15 amino acids.

On this clone: Coverage ceases 3 residues before the CDR3 finishes, and the germline J gene fills in the end. V usage is TRBV11-2 and J usage is TRBJ1-2; D not certain. Germline CDR1 and CDR2: SGHAT and FQNNGV. Trimming left V 7 bases short and J 6 bases short, with 12 bases between. The CDR3 length is 12 residues. The CDR3 spells CASNPSGHGYTF. CDR3 DNA (partial): TGTGCCAGCAACCCTTCAGGTCATGGC.

For this clone: The read comes to an end 3 residues before the CDR3 does, leaving the germline J gene to fill in the end. The V gene is TRBV5-6, the J gene TRBJ2-3; D might be TRBD2 (6 bases). Trimming cost V 6 bases and J 7 bases, with 12 bases left between them. This CDR3 region has 12 residues. The germline CDR1 and CDR2 sequences are SGHDT and YYEEEE. The CDR3 protein is CASMRDPYTQYF. Incomplete CDR3 DNA: TGTGCCAGCATGCGGGATCCCTATACG.

As to this clone: The DNA ends 3 residues before the CDR3 does, and the rest of the CDR3 is filled in from the germline J gene. The chain has TRBV6-1 and TRBJ2-7; D gene ambiguous. There are 13 residues in the CDR3. V lost 2 bases, J lost 1 base, and 6 bases lay in between. Looked up from germline, CDR1 is MNHNS and CDR2 is SASEGT. The CDR3 protein is CASSESGSYEQYF. Partial CDR3 DNA: TGTGCCAGCAGTGAATCCGGTTCCTACGAG.

On this clone itself: The read terminates 3 residues before the CDR3 end, so the remaining end is supplied by the germline J gene. V and J are TRBV5-1 and TRBJ2-3; the match to TRBD1 covers 9 bases. V trimming: 3 bases; J trimming: 2 bases; junction bases outside the gene matches: 4. CDR1 is SGHRS, CDR2 YFSETQ, per germline. The CDR3 runs to 15 residues. The CDR3 loop is CASSWGQGNTDTQYF. The sequenced CDR3 bases are TGCGCCAGCAGCTGGGGACAGGGAAACACAGATACG.

About this clone itself: Read data end 3 residues before the CDR3 end; the end is taken from the germline J gene. This rearrangement joins TRBV7-3 to TRBJ2-7, with D possibly matching TRBD2 (7 bases). The CDR3 loop spans 15 amino acids. Per the germline V gene, CDR1 is SGHTA and CDR2 is FQGTGA. V was trimmed by 3 bases and J by 5 bases, leaving 17 bases between them. The CDR3 DNA, read in part, is TGTGCCAGCAGCTTCCTGGGGGGGGCACTCGACGAG. This translates into CASSFLGGALDE. The full CDR3 protein is CASSFLGGALDEQYF.

About this clone: The read comes to an end 3 residues before the CDR3 does, leaving the germline J gene to fill in the end. The V gene is TRBV19, the J gene TRBJ2-1; no clear D. Germline assignment: CDR1 LNHDA and CDR2 SQIVND (reference sequence). The V end was cut by 10 bases, the J end by 0 bases, with 13 bases between. CDR3 length equals 14 residues. Incomplete CDR3 DNA: TGTGCCACATCCCATGGCAGCTCCTACAATGAG. Its protein product is CATSHGSSYNE. The whole CDR3 is CATSHGSSYNEQFF.

About this clone itself: The read stops 3 residues short of the end of the CDR3; the missing end is completed from the germline J gene. The chain recombines TRBV7-8 with TRBJ2-3; 8 bases line up with TRBD1. The germline CDR1 and CDR2 sequences are SGHVS and FQNEAQ. This CDR3 contains 15 residues. J was trimmed by 1 base and V by 3 bases; bases with no gene match: 3. The part of the CDR3 DNA that was read is TGTGCCAGCAGCTTGAACAGGGGGGGCACAGATACG. This translates into CASSLNRGGTDT. The full-length CDR3 reads as CASSLNRGGTDTQYF. The whole variable domain, remainder taken from reference TRBV7-8 and TRBJ2-3, is GAGVSQSPRYKVAKRGQDVALRCDPISGHVSLFWYQQALGQGPEFLTYFQNEAQLDKSGLPSDRFFAERPEGSVSTLKIQRTQQEDSAVYLCASSLNRGGTDTQYFGPGTRLTVL.

About this clone itself: Read sequence stops 3 residues before the CDR3 end, and the germline J gene provides the missing end. This chain links TRBV11-1 with TRBJ2-3, with D perhaps matching TRBD1 (6 bases). V was clipped by 5 bases and J by 2 bases, with 14 bases between them. This CDR3 spans 15 amino acids. CDR1 and CDR2 (germline): SGHAT, FQDESV (reference sequence). The CDR3 here is CASSTGQHYTDTQYF. The CDR3 DNA, read in part, is TGTGCCAGCAGCACAGGACAGCACTACACAGATACG.

CDR3 protein: CASSLGQGQETQYF. The CDR3 bases that were read are TGTGCCAGCAGCTTGGGACAGGGTCAGGAGACC. The chain has TRBV7-6 and TRBJ2-5, with 9 nucleotides matching TRBD1. Read sequence stops 3 residues before the CDR3 end, and the germline J gene provides the missing end. Germline assignment: CDR1 SGHVS and CDR2 FNYEAQ. The junction had 4 bases not matched to a gene; V was cut back by 3 bases and J by 5 bases. This CDR3 comprises 14 residues.

A word on this clone: The read finishes 3 residues shy of the CDR3 end, and the germline J gene is used to complete it. This chain connects TRBV6-1 to TRBJ1-1; 7 nucleotides agree with TRBD1. The V gene's germline CDR1 is MNHNS and CDR2 SASEGT. This CDR3 region has 16 residues. After removal of 2 bases from V and 1 base from J, the junction contained 7 bases not matched to a gene. The CDR3: CASSERRGRGNTEAFF. CDR3 DNA (partial): TGTGCCAGCAGTGAAAGAAGGGGGCGGGGGAACACTGAA.

Points on this clone: Read coverage stops 3 residues before the CDR3 terminus; the germline J gene supplies the remainder. V is TRBV28 and J is TRBJ2-1; 9 positions match TRBD2. CDR3 length equals 15 residues. Germline CDR1 and CDR2: MDHEN and SYDVKM. V dropped 6 bases and J dropped 6; count of bases not matched to a gene: 9. The chain's CDR3 is CASRISGGHSNEQFF. The part of the CDR3 DNA that was read is TGTGCCAGCAGGATAAGCGGGGGGCATTCCAATGAG.

Incomplete CDR3 DNA: TGCAGTGCTGACCGGGACAGGGATAATTCACCC. The encoded protein is CSADRDRDNSP. The whole CDR3 sequence is CSADRDRDNSPLHF. The chain carries TRBV20-1 and TRBJ1-6; TRBD1 matches at 9 bases. The read halts 3 residues ahead of the CDR3 end, with the missing end drawn from the germline J gene. J lost 5 bases, V lost 5 bases, and 4 bases had no gene match. Germline CDR1 and CDR2: DFQATT and SNEGSKA (reference sequence). The CDR3 contains 14 residues.

As to this clone: A junction end diverges from the germline sequence, so it may reflect a read error. The sequenced CDR3 bases are TGCGCCAGCAGCCAAGATTTGGCTGACTATGGC. Translating gives CASSQDLADYG. The CDR3 in its entirety is CASSQDLADYGYTF. This sequence joins TRBV4-2 and TRBJ1-2; D is uncertain. The read ends 3 residues early relative to the CDR3; the germline J gene fills the gap. The CDR3 spans 14 residues. The germline CDR1 and CDR2 sequences are LGHNA and YNFKEQ.

The CDR3 is CASSKGHSDSYEQYF. Incomplete CDR3 DNA: TGTGCCAGCAGCAAGGGTCATTCAGACTCCTACGAG. V usage is TRBV14 and J usage is TRBJ2-7; unclear D gene. The read gets to within 3 residues of the CDR3 end, and the germline J gene fills in the rest. The CDR3 has 15 amino acids. V gave up 5 bases and J gave up 0 bases, with 14 bases separating them. Germline V gene sequence: CDR1 SGHDN, CDR2 FVKESK.

Concerning this clone itself: Germline is not matched at one junction end, which may reflect a read error. The DNA ends 3 residues before the CDR3 does, and the rest of the CDR3 is filled in from the germline J gene. The gene calls are TRBV4-2 and TRBJ1-2; D gene ambiguous. Germline V gene data show CDR1 as LGHNA and CDR2 as YNFKEQ. CDR3 length: 15 residues. The sequenced CDR3 bases are TGCGCCAGCAGCTTCCGAGCGATCAGCCCCTATGGC. This gives the protein CASSFRAISPYG. The full CDR3 reads CASSFRAISPYGYTF.

Comment on this clone: The sequenced fragment ends 3 residues before the CDR3 boundary, so the rest is inferred from the germline J gene. J is TRBJ2-3 and V is TRBV19; TRBD1 matches 7 bases. CDR1 LNHDA and CDR2 SQIVND come from the germline V gene (reference sequence). Trimming removed 0 bases from V and 1 base from J; junction bases left unmatched: 1. The CDR3 is 15 residues long. The sequenced part of the CDR3 DNA is TGTGCCAGTAGTATAGAAGGACAGGGCACAGATACG. Translation: CASSIEGQGTDT. The full CDR3 is CASSIEGQGTDTQYF.

A word on this clone: The read ends 3 residues early relative to the CDR3; the germline J gene fills the gap. This sequence joins TRBV7-3 and TRBJ2-3; D is undetermined. The germline CDR1 and CDR2 sequences are SGHTA and FQGTGA. With 5 bases removed from V and 2 bases from J, the gap between germline ends came to 8 bases. The CDR3 totals 13 residues. CDR3 protein: CASSRSVTDTQYF. The sequenced part of the CDR3 DNA is TGTGCCAGCAGCCGGTCGGTCACAGATACG.

About this clone: The read finishes 3 residues shy of the CDR3 end, and the germline J gene is used to complete it. The gene calls are TRBV20-1 and TRBJ2-3; 9 nucleotides align to TRBD2. There are 15 residues in the CDR3. CDR1 is DFQATT and CDR2 is SNEGSKA in the germline V gene (reference sequence). Losses at the gene ends were 4 bases for V and 1 base for J; bases not matched to a gene: 6. The CDR3 DNA, read in part, is TGCAGTGCTACCCGGGTAGCGGGAGGCACAGATACG. Translation gives CSATRVAGGTDT. The CDR3 in full is CSATRVAGGTDTQYF.

Turning to this clone: The missing CDR3 end, 3 residues past where the read stops, is filled in from the germline J gene. The chain recombines TRBV19 with TRBJ1-5, with D uncertain. CDR1 and CDR2 (germline): LNHDA, SQIVND (reference sequence). The V and J ends lost 5 bases and 2 bases respectively, with 4 bases between them. This CDR3 comprises 12 residues. The CDR3 protein is CASSSGNQPQHF. The DNA read from the CDR3 is TGTGCCAGTAGTTCAGGCAATCAGCCC.

In regard to this clone: The CDR3 end lies 3 residues beyond the end of the read and is filled in from the germline J gene. The V call is TRBV5-1, the J call TRBJ2-7; D perhaps matches TRBD1 (5 bases). CDR3 length: 16 amino acids. The germline gives CDR1 SGHRS, CDR2 YFSETQ. V was clipped by 3 bases and J by 3 bases, with 19 bases between them. The CDR3 here is CASSWSGALSYYEQYF. The DNA read from the CDR3 is TGCGCCAGCAGCTGGTCTGGGGCCCTATCTTACTACGAG. The full variable domain, with the rest looked up from reference TRBV5-1 and TRBJ2-7, is KAGVTQTPRYLIKTRGQQVTLSCSPISGHRSVSWYQQTPGQGLQFLFEYFSETQRNKGNFPGRFSGRQFSNSRSEMNVSTLELGDSALYLCASSWSGALSYYEQYFGPGTRLTVT.

As concerns this clone: The read stops 3 residues short of the end of the CDR3; the missing end is completed from the germline J gene. The rearrangement uses TRBV2 and TRBJ2-5; no clear D. CDR1 is SNHLY, CDR2 FYNNEI, per germline. This CDR3 contains 13 residues. Deletions cut 7 bases from V and 5 bases from J, with 14 bases between. Here the CDR3 reads CASIYYQRETQYF. CDR3 DNA (partial): TGTGCCAGCATTTACTACCAGAGGGAGACC.

In the case of this clone: The CDR3 goes on 3 residues after the read ends, and that part is filled in from the germline J gene. This chain links TRBV20-1 with TRBJ1-6; a weak D match, TRBD1 (6 bases). CDR1 is DFQATT and CDR2 is SNEGSKA in the germline V gene (reference sequence). Trimming took 3 bases from V and 6 from J, leaving 15 bases between them. CDR3 size: 15 residues. CDR3 sequence reads: CSASLGRGTNSPLHF. The DNA read from the CDR3 is TGCAGTGCTAGCCTGGGGAGGGGGACTAATTCACCC.